Listed here are 7 T cell receptor beta chains from one sample, sequenced in a study of cytomegalovirus exposure and HLA in healthy donors. The PCR was carried out with 60 Vbeta primers and 13 Jbeta primers. Some clones are missing from TCRdb's copy, which holds only in-frame ones; the method was immunoSEQ multiplex PCR. The sample holds about 180,000 clones, just under 80% seen once. Sequenced input: PBMCs. Receptor source: a man younger than 40 in good health and CMV-seronegative.

This chain joins TRBV4-3 and TRBJ2-7; weak D call: TRBD1 (6 bases). Germline-derived CDR1 and CDR2 are LGHNA and YSLEER. CDR3 size: 14 residues. V was cut by 3 bases and J by 3 bases, with 12 bases left in between. The CDR3 here is CASSHSRDNYEQYF. The CDR3 DNA reads TGCGCCAGCAGCCACTCCCGGGACAACTACGAGCAGTACTTC.

This clone was counted only a few times. The V and J genes are TRBV5-1 and TRBJ2-2; TRBD1 is a possible D gene (5 bases). The CDR3 loop spans 16 amino acids. V lost 5 bases and J 2 bases, leaving 16 bases between the germline ends. Germline CDR1 and CDR2: SGHRS and YFSETQ. The CDR3 DNA follows: TGCGCCAGCAGGGTATTCGCAGGGCAAAACACCGGGGAGCTGTTTTTT. The encoded protein is CASRVFAGQNTGELFF.

The V gene is TRBV7-3, the J gene TRBJ2-1, with 15 bases aligning to TRBD2. Per germline, CDR1 SGHTA and CDR2 FQGTGA. The CDR3 loop spans 19 amino acids. The V segment lost 4 bases and the J segment 0 bases; nucleotides outside the gene matches: 7. CDR3 bases: TGTGCCAGCAGCTGGGGACTAGCGGGAGGCCCGAGCTCCTACAATGAGCAGTTCTTC. Encoded protein: CASSWGLAGGPSSYNEQFF.

Turning to this clone: Its ends do not fully match the called genes, so a read error is possible. The chain has TRBV15 and TRBJ1-2; D is unclear. The CDR3 is 12 amino acids. Germline assignment: CDR1 LNHNV and CDR2 YYDKDF (reference sequence). This CDR3 is CATSRDVYGYTF. The CDR3 DNA reads as TGTGCCACCAGCCGAGACGTGTATGGCTACACCTTC.

V usage is TRBV4-1 and J usage is TRBJ1-5; 7 bases map to TRBD1. V was pared by 4 bases and J by 5 bases, with 5 bases of the junction left unmatched. The CDR3 totals 14 residues. Per the germline V gene, CDR1 is MGHRA and CDR2 is YSYEKL. Written as DNA, the CDR3 is TGCGCCAGCAGCCCGGGACAGATATATCAGCCCCAGCATTTT. It codes for CASSPGQIYQPQHF.

The chain links TRBV9 to TRBJ1-5, with 8 bases identical to TRBD1. Unmatched junction bases numbered 11, after V lost 4 bases and J lost 2 bases. The V gene's germline CDR1 is SGDLS and CDR2 YYNGEE. CDR3 length equals 17 residues. DNA of the CDR3: TGTGCCAGCAGCAAGACAGGGGAGACTATAGGCAATCAGCCCCAGCATTTT. This gives the protein CASSKTGETIGNQPQHF.

CDR3 sequence reads: CASSSRTGSYEQYF. CDR3 in DNA: TGTGCCAGCAGCTCCCGGACAGGCTCCTACGAGCAGTACTTC. The gene calls are TRBV7-2 and TRBJ2-7; TRBD1 aligns across 7 bases. J was trimmed by 0 bases and V by 4 bases; bases with no gene match: 3. The CDR3 runs 14 residues. Germline CDR1 is SGHTA and CDR2 is FQGNSA.